These 21 T cell receptor beta chains were sequenced from one sample in a study of CD8+ T cells in alopecia areata. In each case, RNA was isolated and then reverse transcribed into cDNA as the sequencing template. Sequencing used immunoSEQ multiplex PCR; TCRdb keeps in-frame clones, though not all of them. The sample gives roughly 120,000 clones, 55% to 65% of which show up once; around 2.8% is in the top ten. The sequenced sample consisted of CD4+ T cells sorted from blood. All receptors come from a human donor in good health.

The chain uses TRBV10-3 and TRBJ2-1; TRBD2 agrees at 7 bases. The germline CDR1 and CDR2 sequences are ENHRY and SYGVKD. The junction had 14 bases not matched to a gene; V was cut back by 7 bases and J by 8 bases. CDR3 length: 15 amino acids. CDR3 bases: TGTGCCATCAAGCGCGGACTAGGATTTAGCGATGAGCAGTTCTTC. It yields the protein CAIKRGLGFSDEQFF.

The V call is TRBV7-9, the J call TRBJ2-5; D is undetermined. This CDR3 region has 14 residues. Germline CDR1 and CDR2: SEHNR and FQNEAQ (reference sequence). V lost 4 bases and J lost 9, with 18 bases in between. CDR3 bases: TGTGCCAGCAGCTCCCTCACACGAACGGTATCCCAGTACTTC. Its translation: CASSSLTRTVSQYF.

The V and J genes are TRBV29-1 and TRBJ2-5; D perhaps matches TRBD2 (6 bases). Trimming left V 2 bases short and J 4 bases short, with 8 bases between. Germline lookup yields CDR1 SQVTM and CDR2 ANQGSEA. The CDR3 contains 12 residues. The CDR3, as DNA: TGCAGCGTTGAATTCGGGGGAGAGACCCAGTACTTC. Amino acids: CSVEFGGETQYF.

J is TRBJ1-2 and V is TRBV29-1; no firm D call. CDR3 length: 12 residues. V lost 2 bases, J lost 3 bases, and 7 bases lay in between. Germline V gene data show CDR1 as SQVTM and CDR2 as ANQGSEA. The CDR3 loop reads CSVESDHYGYTF. The CDR3 region has the DNA TGCAGCGTTGAATCAGACCACTATGGCTACACCTTC. Drawing the rest from reference TRBV29-1 and TRBJ1-2, the complete variable domain is SAVISQKPSRDICQRGTSLTIQCQVDSQVTMMFWYRQQPGQSLTLIATANQGSEATYESGFVIDKFPISRPNLTFSTLTVSNMSPEDSSIYLCSVESDHYGYTFGSGTRLTVV.

The chain recombines TRBV6-5 with TRBJ1-1; 12 positions match TRBD1. The CDR3 loop spans 15 amino acids. V lost 2 bases and J lost 5; bases outside the gene matches: 3. Germline V gene lookup returns CDR1 MNHEY and CDR2 SVGAGI. This CDR3 reads CASSYGDRGLTEAFF. DNA for the CDR3: TGTGCCAGCAGTTACGGGGACAGGGGGCTGACTGAAGCTTTCTTT.

The chain recombines TRBV5-6 with TRBJ1-5, with TRBD1 as a possible D gene (5 bases). Trimming removed 6 bases at V and 3 bases at J, with 16 bases between. CDR1 and CDR2 (germline): SGHDT, YYEEEE. The CDR3 has 15 residues. Here the CDR3 reads CASTRRGSANQPQHF. The CDR3 DNA reads as TGTGCCAGCACCCGACGGGGCAGCGCCAATCAGCCCCAGCATTTT.

The chain uses TRBV30 and TRBJ1-2; D is uncertain. Germline V CDR1 and CDR2: GTSNPN, SVGIG (reference sequence). The CDR3 length is 14 residues. V was trimmed by 2 bases and J by 0 bases, leaving 10 bases between them. The CDR3 sequence: CAWSSTTPNYGYTF. Written as DNA, the CDR3 is TGTGCCTGGAGTTCAACGACTCCTAACTATGGCTACACCTTC.

This clone was recorded once. The chain recombines TRBV29-1 with TRBJ2-5, with D possibly being TRBD1 (5 bases). The germline gives CDR1 SQVTM, CDR2 ANQGSEA. The CDR3 sequence is 13 residues long. V was shortened by 7 bases and J by 2 bases, with 14 bases between the two germline ends. CDR3 DNA sequence: TGCAGCGCAGGCAGGGTCCAACAAGAGACCCAGTACTTC. Its protein product is CSAGRVQQETQYF.

As concerns this clone: The sample contains more than one DNA sequence encoding this CDR3. This chain links TRBV29-1 with TRBJ2-5; 9 nucleotides line up with TRBD2. V was pared by 6 bases and J by 2 bases, with 4 bases of the junction left unmatched. The CDR3 consists of 13 residues. Germline V gene sequence: CDR1 SQVTM, CDR2 ANQGSEA. CDR3 residues: CSVLTSGQETQYF. The CDR3 DNA follows: TGCAGCGTCCTCACTAGCGGGCAAGAGACCCAGTACTTC.

This chain joins TRBV27 and TRBJ1-4; the match to TRBD1 covers 7 bases. Germline values: CDR1 MNHEY, CDR2 SMNVEV (reference sequence). The CDR3 covers 18 residues. The trim removed 1 base at V and 0 bases at J, leaving 8 bases unmatched. The CDR3 bases are TGTGCCAGCAGTTTATTTGTCCCAGGGGGGGCAACTAATGAAAAACTGTTTTTT. Protein sequence: CASSLFVPGGATNEKLFF.

This clone was counted only a few times. The chain joins TRBV2 to TRBJ2-1, with TRBD1 as a possible D gene (5 bases). CDR1 SNHLY and CDR2 FYNNEI come from the germline V gene. V lost 7 bases and J 7 bases, leaving 20 bases between the germline ends. The CDR3 length is 15 residues. The CDR3 loop reads CASTFNQGPWNEQFF. As DNA, the CDR3 is TGTGCCAGCACCTTCAACCAGGGTCCCTGGAATGAGCAGTTCTTC.

The chain joins TRBV5-6 to TRBJ1-2, with 9 bases identical to TRBD1. This CDR3 region has 14 residues. Unmatched junction bases numbered 7, after V lost 4 bases and J lost 6 bases. Germline-derived CDR1 and CDR2 are SGHDT and YYEEEE. The CDR3 DNA sequence: TGTGCCAGCAGCCCGGGACAGGGAGGCGATGGCTACACCTTC. Encoded protein: CASSPGQGGDGYTF. Combining the CDR3 with reference TRBV5-6 and TRBJ1-2 gives the whole variable domain DAGVTQSPTHLIKTRGQQVTLRCSPKSGHDTVSWYQQALGQGPQFIFQYYEEEERQRGNFPDRFSGHQFPNYSSELNVNALLLGDSALYLCASSPGQGGDGYTFGSGTRLTVV.

The chain uses TRBV29-1 and TRBJ1-1; D not certain. CDR3 length: 14 amino acids. Trimming shortened V by 4 bases and J by 0 bases, and 12 bases separated the two germline ends. Germline loops: CDR1 SQVTM, CDR2 ANQGSEA. Written as DNA, the CDR3 is TGCAGCGTTGCTGCCCAGGCTATGAACACTGAAGCTTTCTTT. As protein: CSVAAQAMNTEAFF. Full variable domain (outside the CDR3, taken from reference TRBV29-1 and TRBJ1-1): SAVISQKPSRDICQRGTSLTIQCQVDSQVTMMFWYRQQPGQSLTLIATANQGSEATYESGFVIDKFPISRPNLTFSTLTVSNMSPEDSSIYLCSVAAQAMNTEAFFGQGTRLTVV.

J is TRBJ2-7 and V is TRBV7-2, with 9 bases lining up with TRBD1. Germline CDR1 and CDR2: SGHTA and FQGNSA. Trimming cost V 4 bases and J 5 bases; bases outside gene matches: 3. The CDR3 loop spans 13 amino acids. CDR3 protein: CASSSRDRDEQYF. The CDR3 DNA reads TGTGCCAGCAGCTCTAGGGACAGGGACGAGCAGTACTTC.

V is TRBV13 and J is TRBJ1-2; possible D gene TRBD1, 5 bases. V was trimmed by 1 base and J by 8 bases, leaving 11 bases between them. Germline CDR1 is PRHDT and CDR2 is FYEKMQ (reference sequence). CDR3 length equals 13 residues. The DNA of the CDR3 is TGTGCCAGCAGCTTAGATAGGACACCAGGCTACACCTTC. As protein: CASSLDRTPGYTF.

This clone was found a few times. The chain has TRBV29-1 and TRBJ2-5, with D possibly being TRBD2 (6 bases). Germline CDR1 SQVTM, CDR2 ANQGSEA. This CDR3 region has 11 residues. V was cut by 7 bases and J by 7 bases, with 13 bases left in between. CDR3: CSAGEAGTQYF. The CDR3 bases are TGCAGCGCCGGGGAGGCGGGGACCCAGTACTTC. The whole variable domain, filled in from reference TRBV29-1 and TRBJ2-5, reads SAVISQKPSRDICQRGTSLTIQCQVDSQVTMMFWYRQQPGQSLTLIATANQGSEATYESGFVIDKFPISRPNLTFSTLTVSNMSPEDSSIYLCSAGEAGTQYFGPGTRLLVL.

The chain carries TRBV7-3 and TRBJ2-2; D is unclear. Germline CDR1 SGHTA, CDR2 FQGTGA. Trimming removed 3 bases from V and 5 bases from J, with 10 bases in between. The CDR3 length is 14 residues. The CDR3 sequence is CASSFSDGTGELFF. In DNA, the CDR3 is TGTGCCAGCAGCTTTTCAGATGGGACCGGGGAGCTGTTTTTT.

V and J are TRBV11-2 and TRBJ2-4, with TRBD2 identical over 8 bases. Germline V CDR1 and CDR2: SGHAT, FQNNGV. J lost 13 bases, V lost 0 bases, and 5 bases had no gene match. This CDR3 has 13 amino acids. CDR3: CASSLEPLAGQYF. CDR3 bases: TGTGCCAGCAGCTTAGAACCCCTAGCGGGCCAGTACTTC.

This clone has a count of ten or more. The chain joins TRBV6-1 to TRBJ1-5, with D possibly being TRBD1 (5 bases). V lost 6 bases and J 6 bases, leaving 18 bases between the germline ends. Germline CDR1 reads MNHNS; CDR2 reads SASEGT. The CDR3 is 15 residues long. As DNA, the CDR3 is TGTGCCAGCAGCTTTGAGGTGGGGGGTGCTCAGCCCCAGCATTTT. Its translation is CASSFEVGGAQPQHF.

This clone was seen only a few times. V and J are TRBV29-1 and TRBJ2-3; 10 bases line up with TRBD1. The V and J ends lost 7 bases and 4 bases, in that order; junction bases with no gene match: 5. CDR3 length: 13 residues. CDR1 is SQVTM and CDR2 is ANQGSEA in the germline V gene. The CDR3 sequence is CSARDRGSDTQYF. The CDR3 nucleotides are TGCAGCGCCAGGGACAGGGGATCAGATACGCAGTATTTT.

The table lists this clone with a count of one. The CDR3 reads CASRGSNLYEQYF. CDR3 in DNA: TGTGCCAGCAGGGGTAGCAACCTCTACGAGCAGTACTTC. The chain has TRBV11-3 and TRBJ2-7; D not certain. Germline V gene sequence: CDR1 SGHNT, CDR2 YENEEA. The V end lost 6 bases, the J end lost 3 bases, and 12 bases lay between the germline ends. This CDR3 comprises 13 residues.